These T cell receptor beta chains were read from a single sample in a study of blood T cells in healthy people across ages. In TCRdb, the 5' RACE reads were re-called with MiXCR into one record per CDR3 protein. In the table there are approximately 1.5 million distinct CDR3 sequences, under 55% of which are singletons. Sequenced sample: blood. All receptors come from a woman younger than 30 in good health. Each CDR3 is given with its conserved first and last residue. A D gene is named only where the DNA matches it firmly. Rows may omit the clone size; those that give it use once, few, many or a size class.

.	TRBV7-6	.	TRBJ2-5	TGTGCCAGCGGGCCCCCGCTCGATGGAAAAGAGACCCAGTACTTC	CASGPPLDGKETQYF
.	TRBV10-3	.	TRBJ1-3	TGTGCCATCGGTGAGGGTTCTGGAAACACCATATATTTT	CAIGEGSGNTIYF
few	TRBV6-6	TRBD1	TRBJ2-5	TGTGCCAGCAGAACCGGGACAGGAAAAGAGACCCAGTACTTC	CASRTGTGKETQYF
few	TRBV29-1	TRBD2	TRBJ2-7	TGCAGCGTTGACAGCGGACGCGGGAGCGAGCAGTACTTC	CSVDSGRGSEQYF
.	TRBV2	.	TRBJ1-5	TGTGCCAGCATGGGAGGGGATCAGCCCCAGCATTTT	CASMGGDQPQHF
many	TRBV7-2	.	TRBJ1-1	TGTGCCAGCAGCTTACGGATGAACACTGAAGCTTTCTTT	CASSLRMNTEAFF
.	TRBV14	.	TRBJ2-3	TGTGCCGGCAGTTCACCGGGACACACTTGGGGCACAGATACGCAGTATTTT	CAGSSPGHTWGTDTQYF
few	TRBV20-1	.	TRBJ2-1	TGCAGTGCTAGAAATCAGGGGTACAATGAGCAGTTCTTC	CSARNQGYNEQFF
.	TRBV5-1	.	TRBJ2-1	TGCGCCAGCAGCTTGCTGGGGGGACTTGTCTACAATGAGCAGTTCTTC	CASSLLGGLVYNEQFF
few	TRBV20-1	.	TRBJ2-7	TGCAGTGCTAGCGGGGGGCCCTCCTACGAGCAGTACTTC	CSASGGPSYEQYF
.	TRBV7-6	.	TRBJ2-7	TGTGCCAGCAGCGTGGCTAGCCACGGCTACGAGCAGTACTTC	CASSVASHGYEQYF
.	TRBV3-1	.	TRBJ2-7	TGTGCCAGCAGTCAGGAGGAGGCGTCGTACGAGCAGTACTTC	CASSQEEASYEQYF
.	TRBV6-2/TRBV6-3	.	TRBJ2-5	TGTGCCAGCAGTGTACACGGTCAAGAGACCCAGTACTTC	CASSVHGQETQYF
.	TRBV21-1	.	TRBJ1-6	TGTGCCACAGGGGGGGGTTCACCCCTCCACTTT	CATGGGSPLHF
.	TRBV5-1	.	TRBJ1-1	TGCGCCAGCTTGGGGACCCCCGGGAACACTGAAGCTTTCTTT	CASLGTPGNTEAFF
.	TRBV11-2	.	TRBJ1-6	TGTGCCAGCAGCCGCGGCGCGGAGATAACCCTCCACTTT	CASSRGAEITLHF
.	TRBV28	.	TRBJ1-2	TGTGCCAGCAGTCCACCGACAGAAGCTAACTATGGCTACACCTTC	CASSPPTEANYGYTF
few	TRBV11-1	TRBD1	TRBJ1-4	TGTGCCAGCAGCACACCTTACAGGGGGCGAAATGAAAAACTGTTTTTT	CASSTPYRGRNEKLFF
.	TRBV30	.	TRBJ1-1	TGTGCCTGGAGTGCATGGACCGGGGCTGGGGGGAGTGAAGCTTTCTTT	CAWSAWTGAGGSEAFF
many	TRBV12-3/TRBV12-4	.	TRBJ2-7	TGTGCCAGCAGCCCCGGACAGCCCTACGAGCAGTACTTC	CASSPGQPYEQYF
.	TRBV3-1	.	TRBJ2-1	TGTGCCAGCAGCCAGGCAGGGCTGGACAATGAGCAGTTCTTC	CASSQAGLDNEQFF
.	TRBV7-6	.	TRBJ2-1	TGTGCCGGCAGCTTACTGGCCCCCGAGCAGTTCTTC	CAGSLLAPEQFF
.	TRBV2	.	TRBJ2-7	TGTGCCAGCAGTGGTTTGCAGCGGGCCTACGAGCAGTACTTC	CASSGLQRAYEQYF
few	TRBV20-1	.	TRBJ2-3	TGCAGTGCTAGAGATTGGGGCGGAGGACCTATTGGCACAGATACGCAGTATTTT	CSARDWGGGPIGTDTQYF
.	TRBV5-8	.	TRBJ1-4	TGTGCCAGCAGCAGGGGCCATTATGAAAAACTGTTTTTT	CASSRGHYEKLFF
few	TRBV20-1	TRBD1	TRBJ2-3	TGCAGTGTGGGAACAGGGGGTCGGGATACGCAGTATTTT	CSVGTGGRDTQYF
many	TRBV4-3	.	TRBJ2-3	TGCGCCACCTCCAACGAGCTCCGATGGGATACGCAGTATTTT	CATSNELRWDTQYF
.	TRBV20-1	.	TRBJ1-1	TGCAGTGCTGATGTACAGGTGAACACTGAAGCTTTCTTT	CSADVQVNTEAFF
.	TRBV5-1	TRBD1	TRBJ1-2	TGCGCCAGCAGCTTCTACGGACAGGGGGCCTATGACTATGGCTACACCTTC	CASSFYGQGAYDYGYTF
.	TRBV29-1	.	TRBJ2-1	TGCAGCGTTGAAATGTTAGCGGTTTACAATGAGCAGTTCTTC	CSVEMLAVYNEQFF
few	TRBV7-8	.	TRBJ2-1	TGTGCCAGCAGCTTAGATGGGGTAAGGACAGACGACAATGAGCAGTTCTTC	CASSLDGVRTDDNEQFF
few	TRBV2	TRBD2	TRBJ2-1	TGTGCCAGCAGTGACCTGCTAGCGGGGGGCGAAAATGAGCAGTTCTTC	CASSDLLAGGENEQFF
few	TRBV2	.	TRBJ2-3	TGTGCCAGCAGTGCCTACATGGATTATCCGCAGTATTTT	CASSAYMDYPQYF
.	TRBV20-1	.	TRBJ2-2	TGCAGTGTCCGAAGGAGGGGGGGCGAGGGGGAGCTGTTTTTT	CSVRRRGGEGELFF
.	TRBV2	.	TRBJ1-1	TGTGCCAGCAGCCTACCTACAGGACGGAACACTGAAGCTTTCTTT	CASSLPTGRNTEAFF